This T cell receptor beta chain was identified in a study of cytomegalovirus exposure and HLA in healthy donors. This CDR3 has 14 amino acids. Germline V CDR1 and CDR2: SGHNT, YENEEA. V dropped 5 bases and J dropped 8; count of bases not matched to a gene: 8. A multiplex PCR was run with 60 Vbeta primers and 13 Jbeta primers. The repertoire was sequenced with immunoSEQ multiplex PCR; TCRdb's copy has only in-frame clones and lacks some. This table holds about 180,000 clones, under 85% found once. Sequencing input: PBMCs. This rearrangement joins TRBV11-3 to TRBJ2-3; 9 bases agree with TRBD2. This clonotype originated in a male donor in good health and CMV-seronegative. This chain's CDR3 is CASSATSGPLTQYF. CDR3 DNA: TGTGCCAGCAGCGCGACTAGCGGCCCTCTTACGCAGTATTTT.